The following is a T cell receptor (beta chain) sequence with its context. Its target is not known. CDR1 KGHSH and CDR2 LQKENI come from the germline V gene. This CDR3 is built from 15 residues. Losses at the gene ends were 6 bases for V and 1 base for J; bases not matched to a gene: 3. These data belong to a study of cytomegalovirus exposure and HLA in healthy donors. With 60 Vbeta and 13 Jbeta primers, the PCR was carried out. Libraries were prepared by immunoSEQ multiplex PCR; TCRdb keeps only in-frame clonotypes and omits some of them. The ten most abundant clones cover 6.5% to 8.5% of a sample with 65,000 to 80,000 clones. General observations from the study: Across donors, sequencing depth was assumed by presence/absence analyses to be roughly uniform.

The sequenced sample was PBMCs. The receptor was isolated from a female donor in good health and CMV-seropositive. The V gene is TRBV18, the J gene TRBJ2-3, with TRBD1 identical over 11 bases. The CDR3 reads CASSDRGPGTDTQYF. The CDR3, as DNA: TGTGCCAGCTCGGACAGGGGGCCCGGCACAGATACGCAGTATTTT.